This TCR beta chain originates from a study of blood T cell repertoires in COVID-19. Study context: The United States, Italy and Spain were the sources of the acute and convalescent COVID-19 samples.

The method was immunoSEQ multiplex PCR; TCRdb's version includes in-frame clones alone and lacks a portion of them. The repertoire has over 130,000 clones, around 73% of them found once; the top ten carry about 9.4%. Germline loops: CDR1 LNHDA, CDR2 SQIVND (reference sequence). Deletions cut 5 bases from V and 7 bases from J, with 15 bases between. This CDR3 has 14 amino acids. The chain couples TRBV19 to TRBJ1-5, with a tentative D call TRBD1 (5 bases). The sample taken for sequencing was peripheral blood. The clonotype originates from a woman aged 50 to 60 with active or convalescent COVID-19. For the CDR3, the DNA is TGTGCCAGTAGTTCTCAGGACATTGTCCAGCCCCAGCATTTT. It specifies CASSSQDIVQPQHF.